The 32 T cell receptor beta chains presented below share a single source sample, sequenced in a study of spatial heterogeneity in lung cancer. Each CDR3 protein gets one entry after TCRdb re-called the 5' RACE reads with MiXCR. The sample gives around 14,000 distinct CDR3 sequences, around 3.3% of which show up once; just over 9.5% is in the top ten. As to time point: sample taken at primary tumor resection. Specimen: normal lung tissue next to the tumor, collected at surgery. Source of these receptors: a male donor with early-stage non-small cell lung cancer.

Comment on this clonotype: This beta chain was picked up by a library intended for alpha chains and is off target, so its count carries little meaning. This chain joins TRBV10-2 and TRBJ1-1; D is ambiguous. Germline-derived CDR1 and CDR2 are WSHSY and SAAADI. There are 12 residues in the CDR3. The germline V and J ends were trimmed by 6 bases and 11 bases, with 16 bases remaining between them. CDR3 residues: CASSQRESKAFF. CDR3 nucleotides: TGCGCCAGCAGCCAAAGGGAATCAAAGGCTTTCTTT.

This clonotype was counted ten times or more. The library was prepared for alpha chains; this beta chain is a stray read, so its frequency means little. J is TRBJ1-2 and V is TRBV20-1; no firm D call. Germline V gives CDR1 DFQATT, CDR2 SNEGSKA (reference sequence). The V end lost 5 bases, the J end lost 8 bases, and 9 bases lay between the germline ends. The CDR3 length is 10 residues. The CDR3 sequence: CSAPFSGYTF. Written as DNA, the CDR3 is TGCAGTGCTCCGTTTAGCGGCTACACCTTC.

This clonotype was seen repeatedly, ten times or more. This beta chain is off target for a library built for alpha chains, so its abundance means little. The chain carries TRBV6-5 and TRBJ1-6; D is uncertain. V gave up 5 bases and J gave up 1 base, with 12 bases separating them. CDR3 length: 16 residues. CDR1 is MNHEY, CDR2 SVGAGI, per germline. The CDR3 loop is CASSREQISYNSPLHF. As DNA, the CDR3 is TGTGCCAGCAGTCGGGAACAGATTTCCTATAATTCACCCCTCCACTTT.

This clonotype was seen only a few times. The library was designed around alpha chains, so this beta chain is a stray read whose abundance carries little weight. The chain links TRBV6-1 to TRBJ2-2, with TRBD1 identical over 11 bases. CDR3 size: 17 residues. Germline V gene sequence: CDR1 MNHNS, CDR2 SASEGT. With 10 bases clipped from V and 3 bases from J, the junction kept 13 bases outside the gene matches. CDR3 residues: CAIPGTGGWYDTGELFF. CDR3 DNA sequence: TGTGCCATCCCCGGGACAGGGGGTTGGTACGACACCGGGGAGCTGTTTTTT.

The sample holds many counts of this clonotype. Little can be read into the size of this beta chain, an off-target read in a library designed for alpha chains. The J gene is TRBJ1-3, the V gene TRBV20-1; D is uncertain. Germline CDR1 DFQATT, CDR2 SNEGSKA (reference sequence). CDR3 length equals 13 residues. The ends were cut back, 2 bases at V and 6 bases at J, with 11 bases in the middle. CDR3 protein: CSARSPRENTIYF. CDR3 in DNA: TGCAGTGCTAGAAGCCCCCGGGAAAACACCATATATTTT.

This clonotype occurred many times. Within a library made for alpha chains, this beta chain is off target, and its count is uninformative. The chain couples TRBV19 to TRBJ2-2; 11 nucleotides match TRBD1. Germline V gene lookup returns CDR1 LNHDA and CDR2 SQIVND (reference sequence). V gave up 7 bases and J gave up 4 bases; unmatched junction bases: 5. This CDR3 has 15 residues. Here the CDR3 reads CASKPGTGGTGELFF. CDR3 DNA: TGTGCCAGTAAACCAGGGACAGGGGGCACCGGGGAGCTGTTTTTT.

Many counts were recorded for this clonotype. This beta chain is an off-target read within a library intended for alpha chains, so its frequency means little. The chain uses TRBV6-5 and TRBJ2-5; no clear D gene. From germline, CDR1 is MNHEY and CDR2 SVGAGI. The CDR3 totals 15 residues. V was trimmed by 0 bases and J by 5 bases, leaving 13 bases between them. The CDR3 DNA sequence: TGTGCCAGCAGTTACTCGATCGCGGTTGGCGAGACCCAGTACTTC. Its translation is CASSYSIAVGETQYF.

This clonotype has at least ten counts. The library was designed around alpha chains, so this beta chain is a stray read whose abundance carries little weight. The chain carries TRBV5-1 and TRBJ2-7; 7 nucleotides match TRBD1. Trimming cost V 5 bases and J 4 bases; bases outside gene matches: 12. The CDR3 extends over 15 amino acids. Germline CDR1 reads SGHRS; CDR2 reads YFSETQ. This CDR3 reads CASSPNGTVWYEQYF. The CDR3 nucleotides read TGCGCCAGCAGTCCCAACGGGACAGTCTGGTACGAGCAGTACTTC.

Many counts were recorded for this clonotype. Because the library targeted alpha chains, this beta chain is an off-target read whose size means little. This sequence joins TRBV3-1 and TRBJ2-3; 9 bases agree with TRBD2. With V trimmed by 4 bases and J by 2 bases, 7 bases remained unmatched. Per the germline V gene, CDR1 is LGHDT and CDR2 is YNNKEL (reference sequence). The CDR3 contains 16 residues. This CDR3 is CASSLRLAEFTDTQYF. CDR3 nucleotides: TGTGCCAGCAGCCTACGACTAGCGGAATTCACAGATACGCAGTATTTT.

This clonotype was detected many times. Because this beta chain is a stray read in a library intended to capture alpha chains, its abundance should not be given much weight. The rearrangement links TRBV29-1 to TRBJ1-5; a weak D match, TRBD1 (5 bases). The germline V and J ends were trimmed by 4 bases and 4 bases, with 8 bases remaining between them. Germline values: CDR1 SQVTM, CDR2 ANQGSEA. The CDR3 is made up of 12 amino acids. CDR3 in DNA: TGCAGCGTTGTCGCAGGGAATCAGCCCCAGCATTTT. The encoded protein is CSVVAGNQPQHF. The whole variable domain, filled in from reference TRBV29-1 and TRBJ1-5, reads SAVISQKPSRDICQRGTSLTIQCQVDSQVTMMFWYRQQPGQSLTLIATANQGSEATYESGFVIDKFPISRPNLTFSTLTVSNMSPEDSSIYLCSVVAGNQPQHFGDGTRLSIL.

This clonotype was found many times. A library prepared for alpha chains yielded this beta chain as an off-target read; its size is of little meaning. The CDR3: CASSSRTGETEAFF. CDR3 in DNA: TGTGCCAGCAGTTCAAGGACAGGGGAGACTGAAGCTTTCTTT. This chain joins TRBV6-5 and TRBJ1-1; 9 bases line up with TRBD1. The J segment lost 5 bases and the V segment lost 4 bases, leaving 5 bases of the junction unmatched. Germline V CDR1 and CDR2: MNHEY, SVGAGI. The CDR3 contains 14 residues.

This clonotype has at least ten counts. Because the library targeted alpha chains, this beta chain is an off-target read whose size means little. The CDR3 nucleotides are TGTGCCAGCAGCCCAAGGGACAGGGTGAACGAGCAGTACTTC. Translating it yields CASSPRDRVNEQYF. This rearrangement joins TRBV7-8 to TRBJ2-7, with TRBD1 identical over 9 bases. Looked up from germline, CDR1 is SGHVS and CDR2 is FQNEAQ. J was trimmed by 5 bases and V by 5 bases; bases with no gene match: 7. The CDR3 is 14 amino acids.

This clonotype was recorded at least ten times. A library made for alpha chains picked up this beta chain off target, so its size means little. V usage is TRBV7-2 and J usage is TRBJ2-7; TRBD2 aligns across 9 bases. The length of the CDR3 is 17 residues. Losses at the gene ends were 1 base for V and 0 bases for J; bases not matched to a gene: 7. The germline gives CDR1 SGHTA, CDR2 FQGNSA. CDR3 bases: TGTGCCAGCAGCTTAGTGGCGGGAGGGCCTCTCTCCTACGAGCAGTACTTC. Its protein product is CASSLVAGGPLSYEQYF.

In its sample, this clonotype was seen many times. In a library made to pick up alpha chains, this beta chain is a stray read with a size that means little. The chain combines TRBV6-2 or TRBV6-3 with TRBJ2-5; D perhaps matches TRBD2 (6 bases). V was shortened by 6 bases and J by 5 bases, with 16 bases between the two germline ends. Germline V gene lookup returns CDR1 MNHEY and CDR2 SVGEGT. The CDR3 loop spans 14 amino acids. The CDR3 bases are TGTGCCAGCAGACCTCGACTAGTTCGGGAGACCCAGTACTTC. It yields the protein CASRPRLVRETQYF.

This clonotype was counted many times. The size of this beta chain means little, since it is a stray read in a library made for alpha chains. J is TRBJ1-4 and V is TRBV6-5; TRBD1 is a possible D gene (6 bases). V was trimmed by 0 bases and J by 8 bases, leaving 13 bases between them. From germline, CDR1 is MNHEY and CDR2 SVGAGI. The CDR3 totals 15 residues. In DNA form, the CDR3 reads TGTGCCAGCAGTTACTCGTTCCAGGGGAAGGAAAAACTGTTTTTT. As protein: CASSYSFQGKEKLFF.

This clonotype was observed many times. This beta chain appears as a stray read in a library generated for alpha chains; its size is not informative. V gene TRBV19 combines with J gene TRBJ1-2, with unresolved D. With 5 bases removed from V and 10 bases from J, the gap between germline ends came to 14 bases. The germline gives CDR1 LNHDA, CDR2 SQIVND (reference sequence). The CDR3 spans 12 residues. The CDR3 DNA sequence: TGTGCCAGTAGTCCTACTATGTTCGACTACACCTTC. This gives the protein CASSPTMFDYTF.

This clonotype was counted at least ten times. This beta chain lies outside the target of a library built for alpha chains; its clone size means little. The V call is TRBV12-3 or TRBV12-4, the J call TRBJ1-3, with unresolved D. V lost 8 bases and J 4 bases, leaving 9 bases between the germline ends. The CDR3 is 12 amino acids. For the CDR3, the DNA is TGTGCCAGCCTGGGGAGGGGAAACACCATATATTTT. This sequence encodes CASLGRGNTIYF.

In this sample, this clonotype turned up many times. A library made for alpha chains picked up this beta chain off target, so its size means little. V and J are TRBV12-5 and TRBJ2-1; 7 bases are shared with TRBD2. Germline assignment: CDR1 LGHNT and CDR2 FRNRAP. With V trimmed by 2 bases and J by 0 bases, 10 bases remained unmatched. The CDR3 covers 18 residues. This CDR3 is CASGLPDRDYSSYNEQFF. The CDR3 DNA reads TGTGCTAGTGGTTTGCCCGATCGGGACTACAGCTCCTACAATGAGCAGTTCTTC.

This clonotype was seen at least ten times. A library made for alpha chains picked up this beta chain off target, so its size means little. Here the CDR3 reads CASSQDNRLSGNTIYF. DNA of the CDR3: TGCGCCAGCAGCCAAGATAACAGGCTGTCTGGAAACACCATATATTTT. This chain joins TRBV4-1 and TRBJ1-3, with D tentatively TRBD1 (5 bases). The CDR3 covers 16 residues. V lost 0 bases, J lost 1 base, and 10 bases lay in between. The germline CDR1 and CDR2 sequences are MGHRA and YSYEKL.

This clonotype showed up many times. As an off-target read in a library built for alpha chains, this beta chain has a frequency of little significance. The V gene is TRBV5-4, the J gene TRBJ2-1; 8 positions match TRBD1. Trimming took 4 bases from V and 9 from J; bases not matched to a gene: 3. From germline, CDR1 is SGHNT and CDR2 YYREEE (reference sequence). The CDR3 is made up of 12 amino acids. The CDR3 bases are TGTGCCAGCAGCCTTACAGGGGGTGAGCAGTTCTTC. This encodes CASSLTGGEQFF.

This clonotype was counted at least ten times. This beta chain is an unintended read in a library built for alpha chains; its size means little. The chain recombines TRBV7-9 with TRBJ2-3; 7 bases align to TRBD1. V lost 5 bases to trimming and J lost 1 base; unmatched junction nucleotides: 3. Looked up from germline, CDR1 is SEHNR and CDR2 is FQNEAQ (reference sequence). The CDR3 covers 14 residues. Written as DNA, the CDR3 is TGTGCCAGCAGCACGGGACAGCGCACAGATACGCAGTATTTT. Its translation: CASSTGQRTDTQYF.

This clonotype was seen many times. This beta chain turned up in a library designed for alpha chains; as an off-target read, its abundance says little. V and J are TRBV5-1 and TRBJ2-3, with 8 nucleotides matching TRBD1. The V segment lost 0 bases and the J segment 5 bases; nucleotides outside the gene matches: 2. The CDR3 is 14 amino acids. CDR1 SGHRS and CDR2 YFSETQ come from the germline V gene. Here the CDR3 reads CASSLADRGDTQYF. As DNA, the CDR3 is TGCGCCAGCAGCTTGGCCGACAGGGGAGATACGCAGTATTTT. The variable domain in full, with the rest retrieved from reference TRBV5-1 and TRBJ2-3, is KAGVTQTPRYLIKTRGQQVTLSCSPISGHRSVSWYQQTPGQGLQFLFEYFSETQRNKGNFPGRFSGRQFSNSRSEMNVSTLELGDSALYLCASSLADRGDTQYFGPGTRLTVL.

In its sample, this clonotype was seen many times. A library made for alpha chains picked up this beta chain off target, so its size means little. The CDR3 coding sequence is TGTGCCAGCAGCCAAGGAGGGGCAGGGTATGGCTACACCTTC. It specifies CASSQGGAGYGYTF. This chain joins TRBV4-2 and TRBJ1-2; D perhaps matches TRBD1 (5 bases). This CDR3 has 14 residues. V shed 1 base and J shed 5 bases, with 11 bases lying between them. Looked up from germline, CDR1 is LGHNA and CDR2 is YNFKEQ.

This clonotype was counted ten times or more. This beta chain turned up in a library designed for alpha chains; as an off-target read, its abundance says little. The chain has TRBV6-5 and TRBJ2-3; 10 positions agree with TRBD2. Unmatched junction bases numbered 3, after V lost 0 bases and J lost 0 bases. The CDR3 sequence is 17 residues long. The germline gives CDR1 MNHEY, CDR2 SVGAGI. Written as DNA, the CDR3 is TGTGCCAGCAGTTACTCGGCTAGCGGGGGTAGCACAGATACGCAGTATTTT. This gives the protein CASSYSASGGSTDTQYF.

This clonotype was detected many times. This beta chain slipped into a library made for alpha chains as a stray read, so its size is not meaningful. V is TRBV3-1 and J is TRBJ2-7; D is tentatively TRBD1 or TRBD2 (8 bases each). Germline CDR1 LGHDT, CDR2 YNNKEL (reference sequence). This CDR3 region has 16 residues. V lost 2 bases, J lost 2 bases, and 16 bases lay in between. The CDR3 region is CASSQRGGTGAYEQYF. CDR3 DNA: TGTGCCAGCAGCCAACGGGGGGGGACAGGAGCCTACGAGCAGTACTTC.

This clonotype was recorded many times. This beta chain lies outside the target of a library built for alpha chains; its clone size means little. The rearrangement links TRBV30 to TRBJ2-6; D uncertain. Germline CDR1 reads GTSNPN; CDR2 reads SVGIG (reference sequence). This CDR3 comprises 16 residues. Trimming shortened V by 4 bases and J by 0 bases, and 13 bases separated the two germline ends. In DNA, the CDR3 is TGTGCCTGGACAGCCTCCTACCACTCTGGGGCCAACGTCCTGACTTTC. Translated, it gives CAWTASYHSGANVLTF.

This clonotype was counted many times. This beta chain lies outside the target of a library built for alpha chains; its clone size means little. This chain links TRBV7-2 with TRBJ2-7, with 7 bases identical to TRBD2. This CDR3 has 14 amino acids. The J segment lost 3 bases and the V segment lost 3 bases, leaving 5 bases of the junction unmatched. CDR1 SGHTA and CDR2 FQGNSA come from the germline V gene. This chain's CDR3 is CASSFGEGGYEQYF. In DNA, the CDR3 is TGTGCCAGCAGCTTCGGGGAGGGCGGCTACGAGCAGTACTTC.

This clonotype was seen ten or more times. This beta chain turned up in a library designed for alpha chains; as an off-target read, its abundance says little. The chain links TRBV3-1 to TRBJ2-3; D gene ambiguous. Germline CDR1 LGHDT, CDR2 YNNKEL (reference sequence). The CDR3 contains 15 residues. Trimming pared 2 bases from V and 3 bases from J, leaving 12 bases between. The CDR3 protein is CASSQMSAETDTQYF. In nucleotides, the CDR3 is TGTGCCAGCAGCCAAATGAGCGCGGAGACAGATACGCAGTATTTT.

This clonotype appeared many times. This beta chain was picked up by a library intended for alpha chains and is off target, so its count carries little meaning. The chain couples TRBV7-2 to TRBJ2-5; D may correspond to TRBD1 or TRBD2 (7 bases each). Per germline, CDR1 SGHTA and CDR2 FQGNSA. This CDR3 has 14 residues. The V end lost 5 bases, the J end lost 5 bases, and 15 bases lay between the germline ends. CDR3 sequence: CASSPGGGLETQYF. CDR3 coding DNA: TGTGCCAGCAGCCCAGGGGGGGGCCTTGAGACCCAGTACTTC. The variable domain in full, completed from reference TRBV7-2 and TRBJ2-5, reads GAGVSQSPSNKVTEKGKDVELRCDPISGHTALYWYRQSLGQGLEFLIYFQGNSAPDKSGLPSDRFSAERTGGSVSTLTIQRTQQEDSAVYLCASSPGGGLETQYFGPGTRLLVL.

This clonotype has ten or more counts. Little can be read into the size of this beta chain, an off-target read in a library designed for alpha chains. The V gene is TRBV4-1, the J gene TRBJ2-7; D perhaps matches TRBD1 (7 bases). The CDR3 totals 16 residues. Germline CDR1 is MGHRA and CDR2 is YSYEKL. Trimming shortened V by 6 bases and J by 2 bases, and 20 bases separated the two germline ends. Written as DNA, the CDR3 is TGCGCCAGCAGTGCGCAGGGGGGCCCCGGCACCTACGAGCAGTACTTC. It is translated as CASSAQGGPGTYEQYF.

In its sample, this clonotype was seen many times. This may be a read error, as it is one base from a much larger clone. This beta chain is an off-target read within a library intended for alpha chains, so its frequency means little. The chain employs TRBV29-1 and TRBJ2-2, with unresolved D. Looked up from germline, CDR1 is SQVTM and CDR2 is ANQGSEA. This CDR3 spans 13 amino acids. The V end was cut by 5 bases, the J end by 3 bases, with 10 bases between. CDR3 protein: CSVRLVDTGELFF. CDR3 DNA sequence: TGCAGCGTTCGGCTGGTCGACACCGGGGAGCTGTTTTTT.

This clonotype came up many times. This beta chain represents an off-target read in a library built for alpha chains; its size is of limited meaning. This chain uses TRBV24-1 with TRBJ2-7, with D unresolved. The CDR3 spans 14 residues. The germline gives CDR1 KGHDR, CDR2 SFDVKD. V lost 4 bases, J lost 0 bases, and 9 bases lay in between. The CDR3 DNA is TGTGCCACCAGTGAGAGTGCAAGCTCCTACGAGCAGTACTTC. This gives the protein CATSESASSYEQYF.